The following is a T cell receptor beta chain sequence with its context. Which antigen it targets is not known. Qualities for individual bases were not recorded, and no much larger clone is one base off. Library creation used the immunoSEQ multiplex PCR assay. For the multiplex PCR, a mixture combining 60 forward primers for TCR Vbeta segments and 13 reverse primers for TCR Jbeta segments was used. A multiplex PCR assay on genomic DNA amplified the CDR3 region of rearranged TCR beta genes. Amplified TCR beta libraries were sequenced as 87-base-pair reads on the Illumina HiSeq System. From the authors' description of their analysis: A later analysis tallied approximately 87 million unique TCR beta chains across the 640 or so repertoires, and some 10 million of those chains were shared by two or more donors. A nearest-neighbor algorithm error-corrected the raw reads and collapsed the reads into unique sequences, merging closely related sequences to remove PCR and sequencing errors. CDR3 sequences were aligned to IMGT reference sequences to assign V, D and J gene segments. Each retained sequence needed at least a six-nucleotide match to both a V gene segment and a J gene segment. Rearrangements were called productive when the CDR3 lacked stop codons and stayed in frame with V and J; all others were non-productive. CDR3 was defined according to IMGT convention as the region running from the second conserved V-encoded cysteine to the conserved J-encoded phenylalanine. The earlier analysis of a few hundred of the donors excluded any sequence lacking an unambiguous match to a single V gene segment. In an earlier analysis of approximately 500 of the donors, a V segment was called functional when productive rearrangements were above 56.7%, and segregating when the standard deviation between donors exceeded 5%. A statistical classification framework was developed to diagnose cytomegalovirus status using the catalog of TCR beta chain sequences. A later analysis assigned V and J genes by comparing TCR nucleotide sequences with IMGT/GENE-DB human TR gene sequences. Using the TCRdist pipeline, a later analysis assigned CDR3 sequences along with most-parsimonious VDJ recombination scenarios. In a later analysis, each TCR beta chain was defined by its CDR3 amino acid sequence together with its V-gene family, and reads without a unique V-gene family were excluded. In a later analysis, several hundred highly shared, low-generation-probability nucleotide sequences were removed to address suspected cross-contamination and a sequencing artifact. In a later analysis, a clonal expansion index was calculated for each public chain from normalized within-repertoire ranks of inferred template counts. A later analysis computed generation probabilities with a VDJ recombination model fitted to out-of-frame rearrangements, and checked the results against IGoR. Hypergeometric tests were used in a later analysis to score TCR-TCR, TCR-HLA and TCR-CMV co-occurrence, with a repertoire-size bias correction applied to the TCR pairs. False discovery rates were estimated in a later analysis by permuting HLA or CMV assignments 20 times. In a later analysis, co-occurring TCRs were grouped with DBSCAN, and TCRdist sequence similarity was added when clustering was performed within HLA-allele-positive subsets. Repertoires with fewer than 30,000 or more than 120,000 public chains were left out of co-occurrence clustering, as were several repertoires with anomalous nucleotide sharing. The immuneACCESS repertoire file appears here via TCRdb, limited to in-frame rearrangements. These files lack a portion of the clones; in checked studies, under half of the deficit traces to unresolved V genes, and the cause of the others is not known. V and J calls and clone size are given by that table; D and trimming were obtained from the DNA. In all, the sample holds about 200,000 clones, and 79% of those were seen once. The ten largest clones add up to around 1.6% of the sample.

These data are taken from a study of cytomegalovirus exposure and HLA in healthy donors (dated by TCRdb to about 2017). Background on the whole study: An earlier analysis of more than 550 of the donors reported roughly 300 Gb of sequence data and around 100 million unique TCR beta sequences obtained from around 170 million T cells. Of the 398 genotyped donors, 81% fell in the genetic ancestry cluster associated with self-reported Caucasian donors. Roughly 300 gigabases of sequencing data and approximately 85 million unique TCR sequences were included in an early release covering 550 to 650 HLA-typed donors. Every repertoire in the discovery cohort had been generated on one and the same sequencing platform. Along with the approximately 700-subject first cohort, a separate validation cohort of about 110 different subjects was used. The study used immunosequencing to profile the T cell repertoires of under 700 subjects and linked those repertoires to cytomegalovirus serostatus. Donor age, sex, ethnicity and CMV serostatus were collected together with the repertoire data. Typing coverage varied by locus: about 620-640 donors for A, B, C, DRB1 and DQB1; roughly 520 for DQA1; more than 600 for DPA1; 450 to 480 for DPB1. The later analysis used no new phenotypic data to find candidate immune exposures, relying instead on TCR beta sequences and their occurrence across donors. A later analysis re-analyzed previously published TCR beta repertoires from about 600 donors and added high-resolution HLA genotyping to study TCR occurrence patterns. An earlier analysis of some 500 of the donors applied high-throughput TCR beta sequencing to assess whether each TCR beta V gene segment acted as functional or pseudogenic. A later genetic analysis used genome-wide SNP genotypes for about three fifths of the 666 donors, treating that subset as a discovery cohort. Four or five DR-DQ haplotypes were handled as single units for association and clustering, since linkage in the cohort was strong. The study aimed to test whether cataloging public T cell receptors could reveal signatures of past pathogen exposure. HLA typing included class I and class II loci at four-digit resolution. The study combined high-throughput TCR immunosequencing, statistical association of individual TCRs with disease status, and machine learning to predict cytomegalovirus infection status. On average, 235,054 unique TCR beta nucleotide sequences were sequenced per donor among fewer than 500 genotyped donors of the cohort, with roughly 19% of those sequences being non-productive. The study at large found these results: Immune exposure information for the cohort was limited to CMV serostatus. A later analysis found that HLA-associated TCR beta chains were more clonally expanded and had lower generation probabilities than equally common non-associated chains. Compared with the roughly 600-donor mean, donors in an Asian-associated ancestry cluster had fewer N-insertions in productive TCRs, according to a later genetic analysis. In the study, approximately 160 TCR beta chains were listed as associated with cytomegalovirus. When HLA alleles, especially DR and DQ, strongly co-occurred, TCR associations were difficult to assign to individual alleles. A further reported finding was that TCR beta sequences accurately predicted the HLA-A and HLA-B alleles for most subjects in the first cohort. An association between a missense DCLRE1C variant and V-gene and J-gene trimming of TCR beta chains was found in a later genetic analysis and replicated in an independent cohort. According to a later analysis, parvovirus B19, influenza, CMV and Epstein-Barr virus appeared linked to several top co-occurrence clusters. The authors suggested that the approach could potentially be extended to other disease states and immunological phenotypes. Because HLA typing was missing for some donors at each locus, association tests included only the typed subset. According to a later analysis, TCR association rates differed among HLA loci, with DRB1 alleles showing the most associated TCRs and HLA-C alleles showing the fewest. The classifier was reported to diagnose cytomegalovirus status with high specificity and sensitivity in both the original cohort and the validation cohort. Roughly uniform sequencing depth across donors was assumed in presence/absence analyses, although this assumption may not hold. In this cohort, only TCR beta chains were sequenced, and detectable features were limited by the absence of alpha or paired-chain data. Broadly in line with IMGT annotations, most TCR beta V segments showed up in productive rearrangements about 90% or about 30% of the time in an earlier analysis of about 500 of the donors. A few of the identified cytomegalovirus-associated TCR beta chains were confirmed in vitro to be specific for cytomegalovirus antigens. The sequencing pipeline was judged likely to have produced a cluster of highly shared sequence variants as a technical artifact. A later analysis associated about 17,000 TCR beta sequences with specific HLA alleles at a false discovery rate of 0.05. Because counts were too low, about 15 rarely observed V segments, including chromosome 9 orphons, were left out of the earlier analysis of some 640 of the donors. Correlated functional status among segregating V segments might be attributable to linkage disequilibrium, but an unknown experimental factor could not be ruled out. Most TCR sequences were observed very rarely across donors, whereas some public TCRs were present in many individuals. A later analysis found that most CMV-associated TCR beta chains appeared HLA-restricted, with HLA associations seemingly driven largely by CMV exposure.

In total, over 600 healthy bone marrow donors made up the cohort. At the time of sampling, all cohort members were nominally healthy, though unrecorded immune exposures were likely present. The donor tested CMV seropositive and was one of the 289 seropositive cohort members. Every donor gave a peripheral blood sample, and the peripheral blood mononuclear cells from that sample were used for TCR beta sequencing. Genomic DNA extraction from the blood cell samples was performed with the Qiagen DNeasy Blood Extraction Kit. This receptor was identified in a girl aged 10-17 years in good health and CMV-seropositive. The sample taken for sequencing was PBMCs.

The sequenced DNA is TGTGCCAGCAGCTCAGGGACAGTCAATCAGCCCCAGCATTTT. It translates as CASSSGTVNQPQHF. In this chain, TRBV11-2 is recombined with TRBJ1-5, with 7 bases in between that match TRBD1. Measured from the cysteine to the phenylalanine, the CDR3 is 14 residues long. Only the CDR3 DNA is retained, 42 bases long and in frame from the first base. From the germline V gene, CDR1 is SGHAT and CDR2 is FQNNGV. Germline trimming: 4 bases from V, 3 bases from J; junction bases outside gene matches: 3.